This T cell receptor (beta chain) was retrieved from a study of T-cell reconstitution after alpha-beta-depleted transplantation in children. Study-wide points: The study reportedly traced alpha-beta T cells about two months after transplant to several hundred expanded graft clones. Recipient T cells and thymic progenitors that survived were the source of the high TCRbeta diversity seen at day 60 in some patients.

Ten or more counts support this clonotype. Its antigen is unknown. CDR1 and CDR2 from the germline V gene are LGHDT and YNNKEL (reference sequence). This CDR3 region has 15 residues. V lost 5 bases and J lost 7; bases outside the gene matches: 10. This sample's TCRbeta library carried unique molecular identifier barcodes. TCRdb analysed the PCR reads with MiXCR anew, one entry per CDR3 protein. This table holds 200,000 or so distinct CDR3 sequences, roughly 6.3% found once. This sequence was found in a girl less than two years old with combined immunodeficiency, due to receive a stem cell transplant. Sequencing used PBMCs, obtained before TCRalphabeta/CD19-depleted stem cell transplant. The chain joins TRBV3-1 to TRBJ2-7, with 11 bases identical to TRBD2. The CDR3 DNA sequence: TGTGCCAGCAGCGAAATATCTAGCGGGGGGCAAGAGCAGTACTTC. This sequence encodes CASSEISSGGQEQYF.